This TCR beta chain was documented in a study of shared clonotypes between healthy human individuals. About the research overall: Three plates were used per donor for CD4 naive, three for CD4 memory, two for CD8 naive and one for CD8 memory.

Germline CDR1 reads SGHAT; CDR2 reads FQNNGV. CDR3 length: 15 amino acids. Trimming removed 0 bases at V and 0 bases at J, with 9 bases between. This clone showed up just a few times. Its antigen is currently unknown. CD4+ cell separation produced CD45RA+ naive and CD45RA-negative memory subsets. The study, taken as a whole, reports: For naive CD4 cells, roughly 5% of clonotypes were shared across several donors. Clonotypes shared by all four sorted-subset donors had higher generation probabilities than non-shared clonotypes.

The assay was immunoSEQ multiplex PCR, and TCRdb's table has in-frame clones only and misses some. The sample has about 770,000 clones, roughly 72% seen once; the top ten hold more than 1.5%. The chain uses TRBV11-2 and TRBJ2-7; D remains unclear. The receptor was derived from a woman in her twenties or thirties in good health. Sequencing used memory CD4+ T cells sorted from blood. Regarding subset: CD45RA-negative fraction. In DNA form, the CDR3 reads TGTGCCAGCAGCTTAGATCTGTGGGACTCCTACGAGCAGTACTTC. It codes for CASSLDLWDSYEQYF.